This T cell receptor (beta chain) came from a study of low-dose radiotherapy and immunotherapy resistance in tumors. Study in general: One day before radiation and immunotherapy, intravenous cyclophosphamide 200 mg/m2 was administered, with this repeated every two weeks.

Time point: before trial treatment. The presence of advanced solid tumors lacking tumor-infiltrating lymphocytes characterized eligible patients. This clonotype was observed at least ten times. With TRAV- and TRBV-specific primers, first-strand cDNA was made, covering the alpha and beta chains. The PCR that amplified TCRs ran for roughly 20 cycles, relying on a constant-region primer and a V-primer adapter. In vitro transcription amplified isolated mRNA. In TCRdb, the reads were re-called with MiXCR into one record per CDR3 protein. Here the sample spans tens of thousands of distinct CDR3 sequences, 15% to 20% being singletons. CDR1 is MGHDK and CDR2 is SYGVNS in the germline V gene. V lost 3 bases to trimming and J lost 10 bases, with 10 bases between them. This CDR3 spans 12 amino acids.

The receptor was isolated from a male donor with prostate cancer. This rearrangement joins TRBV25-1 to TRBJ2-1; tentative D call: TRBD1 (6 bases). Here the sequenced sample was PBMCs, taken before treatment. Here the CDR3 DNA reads TGTGCCAGCAGTGAGCCTGGGACAGAGCAGTTCTTC. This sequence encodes CASSEPGTEQFF.